The 15 T cell receptor beta chains reported below all come from one sample, sequenced in a study of tumor-infiltrating lymphocytes in oesophageal squamous cell carcinoma. TCRdb redid the calling of the PCR reads with MiXCR, one entry per CDR3 protein. The sample records approximately 20,000 distinct CDR3 sequences, around 41% being singletons. Input material: esophageal tumor tissue. Receptor source: a male donor with esophageal squamous cell carcinoma.

The chain links TRBV6-1 to TRBJ2-3; D assignment may be TRBD1 or TRBD2 (6 bases each). This CDR3 comprises 13 residues. The V end lost 10 bases, the J end lost 6 bases, and 17 bases lay between the germline ends. The germline V gene encodes CDR1 MNHNS and CDR2 SASEGT. The CDR3 coding sequence is TGTGCCACCCGACAGGAGGGGGTTGATACGCAGTATTTT. It codes for CATRQEGVDTQYF.

The genes are TRBV15 and TRBJ2-5, with D maybe TRBD1 (8 bases). The CDR3 has 17 amino acids. The V gene's germline CDR1 is LNHNV and CDR2 YYDKDF (reference sequence). Trimming removed 3 bases at V and 0 bases at J, with 17 bases between. As DNA, the CDR3 is TGTGCCACCAGCAGGCCCCTACAGGGGGGGTACCAAGAGACCCAGTACTTC. Translating it yields CATSRPLQGGYQETQYF.

The CDR3 reads CASTGGPGDTEAFF. The CDR3 coding sequence is TGTGCCAGCACAGGCGGGCCGGGAGACACTGAAGCTTTCTTT. The chain links TRBV2 to TRBJ1-1, with D unresolved. The length of the CDR3 is 14 residues. V dropped 7 bases and J dropped 3 bases, with 15 bases sitting between them. CDR1 and CDR2 from the germline V gene are SNHLY and FYNNEI.

J is TRBJ2-1 and V is TRBV7-3, with D possibly being TRBD2 (5 bases). CDR1 SGHTA and CDR2 FQGTGA come from the germline V gene. Trimming removed 3 bases from V and 2 bases from J, with 8 bases in between. The CDR3 runs 14 residues. CDR3 in DNA: TGTGCCAGCAGCTTCTCCGGGGCCTACAATGAGCAGTTCTTC. Its protein product is CASSFSGAYNEQFF.

This chain joins TRBV20-1 and TRBJ2-7; D is unclear. The DNA end is a closer match to TRBJ2-5, so the J assignment may be wrong. Germline lookup yields CDR1 DFQATT and CDR2 SNEGSKA (reference sequence). This CDR3 is 12 amino acids long. The CDR3 nucleotides read TGCAGTGCTAGCGCTAGCCAAGAGACCCAGTACTTC. It is translated as CSASASQETQYF.

The V and J genes are TRBV11-3 and TRBJ2-2; D gene ambiguous. The CDR3 contains 13 residues. CDR1 SGHNT and CDR2 YENEEA come from the germline V gene. Trimming took off 3 bases at V and 7 bases at J, with 9 bases between the two ends. CDR3 sequence: CASSFILGGELFF. In DNA form, the CDR3 reads TGTGCCAGCAGCTTCATCCTGGGCGGGGAGCTGTTTTTT.

This clonotype showed up many times. J is TRBJ2-3 and V is TRBV6-1, with unresolved D. This CDR3 has 11 residues. The V end lost 6 bases, the J end lost 6 bases, and 7 bases lay between the germline ends. Germline CDR1 MNHNS, CDR2 SASEGT. The CDR3, as DNA: TGTGCCAGCAGCCCGAGGGATACGCAGTATTTT. The encoded protein is CASSPRDTQYF.

The table lists this clonotype with many counts. The chain joins TRBV6-1 to TRBJ1-1; no clear D gene. Trimming removed 8 bases from V and 0 bases from J, with 13 bases in between. This CDR3 comprises 14 residues. The V gene's germline CDR1 is MNHNS and CDR2 SASEGT. The CDR3 is CASGRAGLNTEAFF. In nucleotides, the CDR3 is TGTGCCAGCGGGAGGGCCGGCCTGAACACTGAAGCTTTCTTT.

The sample holds many counts of this clonotype. V is TRBV10-1 and J is TRBJ2-5; maybe TRBD1 (7 bases). The end of the DNA is better explained by TRBJ2-7, so the J call may be wrong. This CDR3 has 15 amino acids. Germline V gives CDR1 WNHNN, CDR2 SYGVQD (reference sequence). In DNA, the CDR3 is TGCGCCAGCAGTGAGTCAAGCAGGGGGGCCTACGAGCAGTACTTC. It yields the protein CASSESSRGAYEQYF.

The chain employs TRBV7-8 and TRBJ2-4; no reliable D call. The DNA end is a closer match to TRBJ2-7, so the J assignment may be wrong. This CDR3 is built from 16 residues. Germline CDR1 is SGHVS and CDR2 is FQNEAQ. The CDR3 protein is CASSLADIENIYEQYF. CDR3 DNA: TGTGCCAGCAGCTTAGCCGACATAGAAAACATCTACGAGCAGTACTTC.

The chain carries TRBV7-3 and TRBJ2-3; D remains unclear. V lost 1 base and J lost 2, with 7 bases in between. The germline CDR1 and CDR2 sequences are SGHTA and FQGTGA. This CDR3 comprises 14 residues. The CDR3 DNA is TGTGCCAGCAGCTTAAGCAGGTTCACAGATACGCAGTATTTT. Translated: CASSLSRFTDTQYF.

V and J are TRBV12-3 or TRBV12-4 and TRBJ2-1; 10 nucleotides line up with TRBD2. There are 14 residues in the CDR3. V was clipped by 6 bases and J by 5 bases; unmatched bases: 4. CDR3 sequence reads: CASRESGRDNEQFF. CDR3 bases: TGTGCCAGCAGAGAGAGCGGGAGGGACAATGAGCAGTTCTTC.

The V gene is TRBV7-2, the J gene TRBJ2-1; TRBD1 might be the D (5 bases). TRBJ2-5 explains the end of the DNA better; the J call may be wrong. This CDR3 spans 14 amino acids. Germline-derived CDR1 and CDR2 are SGHTA and FQGNSA. The CDR3 bases are TGTGCCAGCAGCTGGGGCTTACCTCAAGAGACCCAGTACTTC. It encodes CASSWGLPQETQYF.

By share, this clonotype ranks as medium-sized (0.01 to 0.1%). This sequence joins TRBV7-8 and TRBJ1-1; D gene ambiguous. Between the trimmed V and J ends, which lost 0 bases and 0 bases, there was a span of 8 bases. CDR1 is SGHVS, CDR2 FQNEAQ, per germline. The CDR3 is 15 residues long. This CDR3 is CASSLARTVNTEAFF. CDR3 DNA: TGTGCCAGCAGCTTAGCAAGGACGGTGAACACTGAAGCTTTCTTT.

This clonotype has a handful of counts. The CDR3 protein is CASSGMQGAGANVLTF. DNA for the CDR3: TGCGCCAGCAGCGGGATGCAGGGGGCTGGGGCCAACGTCCTGACTTTC. This sequence joins TRBV5-1 and TRBJ2-6, with 7 positions matching TRBD1. Germline V CDR1 and CDR2: SGHRS, YFSETQ. The CDR3 has 16 residues. V lost 4 bases to trimming and J lost 2 bases; unmatched junction nucleotides: 6.